This T cell receptor beta chain was retrieved from a study of blood T cells in healthy people across ages. Combining a sample-barcoded 5' primer with a J-beta primer mix, a second PCR ran for about 6 to 11 cycles. Researchers report that each sample yielded at least 3 million CDR3-containing paired-end reads. TCRdb redid the calling of the 5' RACE reads with MiXCR, one entry per CDR3 protein. Altogether about 680,000 distinct CDR3 sequences are present, 45% to 50% being singletons, with the ten largest covering under 35%. J lost 9 bases, V lost 6 bases, and 4 bases had no gene match. In germline, CDR1 is SNHLY, CDR2 FYNNEI. This CDR3 is 13 amino acids long.

The sequence was collected from a woman aged 55-75 years in good health. Sequencing input: blood. The chain couples TRBV2 to TRBJ2-1, with 11 bases aligning to TRBD1. The CDR3, as DNA: TGTGCCAGCAGCGGACAGGGGGCGGCTGAGCAGTTCTTC. This gives the protein CASSGQGAAEQFF. Drawing the rest from reference TRBV2 and TRBJ2-1, the complete variable domain is EPEVTQTPSHQVTQMGQEVILRCVPISNHLYFYWYRQILGQKVEFLVSFYNNEISEKSEIFDDQFSVERPDGSNFTLKIRSTKLEDSAMYFCASSGQGAAEQFFGPGTRLTVL.